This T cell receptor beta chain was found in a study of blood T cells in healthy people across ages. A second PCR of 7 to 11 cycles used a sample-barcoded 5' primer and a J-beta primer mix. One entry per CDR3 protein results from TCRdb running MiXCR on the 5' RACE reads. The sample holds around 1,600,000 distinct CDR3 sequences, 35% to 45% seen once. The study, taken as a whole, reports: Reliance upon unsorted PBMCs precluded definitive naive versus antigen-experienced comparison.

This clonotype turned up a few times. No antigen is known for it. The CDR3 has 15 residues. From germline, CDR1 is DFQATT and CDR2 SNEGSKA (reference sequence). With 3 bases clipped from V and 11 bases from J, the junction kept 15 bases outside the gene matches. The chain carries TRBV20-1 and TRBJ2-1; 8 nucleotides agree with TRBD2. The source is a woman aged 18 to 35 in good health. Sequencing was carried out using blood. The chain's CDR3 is CSARTAGGRFQKQFF. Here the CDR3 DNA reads TGCAGTGCTAGGACTGCGGGGGGCAGGTTTCAGAAGCAGTTCTTC.